These 15 T cell receptor beta chains share one sample of origin, sequenced in a study of blood T cell repertoires in COVID-19. Sequenced by immunoSEQ multiplex PCR; TCRdb stores in-frame clones only, minus some. This sample has around 60,000 clones, with around 83% found just once. The source material was peripheral blood. The receptors were gathered from a man aged 50-60 years with COVID-19, enrolled during active disease.

The V and J genes are TRBV5-1 and TRBJ1-5, with 9 positions matching TRBD1. The CDR3 extends over 16 amino acids. Trimming cost V 0 bases and J 11 bases; bases outside gene matches: 12. Germline CDR1 reads SGHRS; CDR2 reads YFSETQ. The CDR3, as DNA: TGCGCCAGCAGCTTGGAACCGGGACAGGGTACAATGGCCCAGCATTTT. Amino acids: CASSLEPGQGTMAQHF. Full variable domain (outside the CDR3, taken from reference TRBV5-1 and TRBJ1-5): KAGVTQTPRYLIKTRGQQVTLSCSPISGHRSVSWYQQTPGQGLQFLFEYFSETQRNKGNFPGRFSGRQFSNSRSEMNVSTLELGDSALYLCASSLEPGQGTMAQHFGDGTRLSIL.

This chain joins TRBV7-2 and TRBJ1-2; 10 nucleotides line up with TRBD1. This CDR3 is 16 amino acids long. Germline-derived CDR1 and CDR2 are SGHTA and FQGNSA. The V gene end was trimmed by 5 bases and the J gene end by 4 bases; junction bases not matched to a gene: 10. CDR3 DNA: TGTGCCAGCAGCCCAGACAGGGGGCGGAAAAGCTATGGCTACACCTTC. Amino acid sequence: CASSPDRGRKSYGYTF. Looking up the rest from reference TRBV7-2 and TRBJ1-2 gives the full variable domain: GAGVSQSPSNKVTEKGKDVELRCDPISGHTALYWYRQSLGQGLEFLIYFQGNSAPDKSGLPSDRFSAERTGGSVSTLTIQRTQQEDSAVYLCASSPDRGRKSYGYTFGSGTRLTVV.

The rearrangement links TRBV6-5 to TRBJ2-7; TRBD2 aligns across 11 bases. This CDR3 is 13 amino acids long. J lost 5 bases, V lost 10 bases, and 7 bases had no gene match. In germline, CDR1 is MNHEY, CDR2 SVGAGI. In nucleotides, the CDR3 is TGTGCCACTATAGCGGGAGGGCCGAACGAGCAGTACTTC. It translates to CATIAGGPNEQYF.

The chain joins TRBV30 to TRBJ1-1; D is uncertain. The CDR3 runs to 15 residues. Trimming stripped 5 bases from V and 1 base from J, with 17 bases between. Germline assignment: CDR1 GTSNPN and CDR2 SVGIG (reference sequence). CDR3: CAWGPGVVGNTEAFF. The CDR3 DNA is TGTGCCTGGGGGCCCGGGGTAGTGGGGAACACTGAAGCTTTCTTT.

The chain combines TRBV20-1 with TRBJ1-5, with 7 bases lining up with TRBD1. The V gene end was trimmed by 3 bases and the J gene end by 5 bases; junction bases not matched to a gene: 7. CDR3 size: 14 residues. CDR1 DFQATT and CDR2 SNEGSKA come from the germline V gene (reference sequence). The DNA for the CDR3 is TGCAGTGCTAGTCGGGACAGCTATTATCAGCCCCAGCATTTT. It encodes CSASRDSYYQPQHF.

Remarks on this clone: Its ends do not fully match the called genes, so a read error is possible. The chain uses TRBV7-2 and TRBJ2-1; 12 nucleotides line up with TRBD2. The germline V gene has CDR1 SGHTA and CDR2 FQGNSA. The CDR3 contains 14 residues. The CDR3 loop is CASSPGLTSGSRVF. The CDR3 DNA follows: TGTGCCAGCAGCCCAGGCCTGACTAGCGGGAGTAGGGTCTTC.

The sample holds one count of this clone. The V gene is TRBV5-1, the J gene TRBJ2-1, with a tentative D call TRBD2 (6 bases). Germline CDR1 is SGHRS and CDR2 is YFSETQ. CDR3 size: 15 residues. V lost 4 bases and J 9 bases, leaving 20 bases between the germline ends. As DNA, the CDR3 is TGCGCCAGCAGCGCCCTGAGCGGAGGGACGGGTGAGCAGTTCTTC. Translated: CASSALSGGTGEQFF.

V usage is TRBV13 and J usage is TRBJ2-1, with TRBD2 matching over 11 bases. The CDR3 is made up of 15 amino acids. Trimming took 5 bases from V and 7 from J; bases not matched to a gene: 7. CDR1 PRHDT and CDR2 FYEKMQ come from the germline V gene (reference sequence). CDR3 in DNA: TGTGCCAGCAGCAGTAGCGGGAGGGCCGTGAATGAGCAGTTCTTC. This sequence encodes CASSSSGRAVNEQFF. Full variable domain (missing parts from reference TRBV13 and TRBJ2-1): AAGVIQSPRHLIKEKRETATLKCYPIPRHDTVYWYQQGPGQDPQFLISFYEKMQSDKGSIPDRFSAQQFSDYHSELNMSSLELGDSALYFCASSSSGRAVNEQFFGPGTRLTVL.

This sequence joins TRBV11-3 and TRBJ2-2, with TRBD1 identical over 9 bases. The V segment lost 2 bases and the J segment 6 bases; nucleotides outside the gene matches: 7. Germline V gene lookup returns CDR1 SGHNT and CDR2 YENEEA. The CDR3 runs 16 residues. CDR3 amino acids: CASSLRGQGIPGELFF. The CDR3 DNA reads as TGTGCCAGCAGCTTACGGGGACAGGGAATTCCCGGGGAGCTGTTTTTT.

The chain couples TRBV5-8 to TRBJ1-2; 8 bases line up with TRBD1. Germline V gene lookup returns CDR1 SGHTS and CDR2 YDEGEE. The ends lost 4 bases at V and 4 bases at J; junction bases unmatched: 3. The CDR3 runs 13 residues. The CDR3 loop is CASSLTGVYGYTF. In DNA, the CDR3 is TGTGCCAGCAGCCTGACAGGGGTCTATGGCTACACCTTC.

Comments on this clone: An end of the junction differs from the germline gene, which may be a read error. The V gene is TRBV7-7, the J gene TRBJ2-1; 9 bases line up with TRBD2. Germline CDR1 reads SSHAT; CDR2 reads FNYEAQ (reference sequence). The CDR3 is made up of 15 amino acids. The CDR3 reads CASSLVAGDNNEQFF. DNA of the CDR3: TGTGCTAGCAGCTTAGTAGCGGGAGATAATAATGAGCAGTTCTTC.

The chain employs TRBV18 and TRBJ2-3; the D is unclear. V lost 1 base and J lost 8, with 10 bases in between. From germline, CDR1 is KGHSH and CDR2 LQKENI. This CDR3 is built from 13 residues. This CDR3 reads CASSPLELGTQYF. CDR3 coding DNA: TGTGCCAGCTCACCACTGGAGCTTGGTACGCAGTATTTT.

Only one count was recorded for this clone. The CDR3 DNA is TGTGCCAGCAGCGCTAGGTTGACTACCGAGCAGTACTTC. The encoded protein is CASSARLTTEQYF. The gene calls are TRBV9 and TRBJ2-7; possibly TRBD2 for D (5 bases). CDR3 length equals 13 residues. CDR1 is SGDLS, CDR2 YYNGEE, per germline. The V and J ends lost 3 bases and 6 bases respectively, with 13 bases between them.

J is TRBJ1-1 and V is TRBV19; TRBD1 agrees at 11 bases. Germline loops: CDR1 LNHDA, CDR2 SQIVND (reference sequence). The CDR3 consists of 13 residues. The trim removed 6 bases at V and 6 bases at J, leaving 3 bases unmatched. CDR3 sequence reads: CASRDRGLSEAFF. The CDR3 DNA follows: TGTGCCAGTAGGGACAGGGGGCTTTCTGAAGCTTTCTTT.

This rearrangement joins TRBV18 to TRBJ1-4; D gene unclear. Germline V gives CDR1 KGHSH, CDR2 LQKENI. The CDR3 has 13 amino acids. V lost 3 bases, J lost 7 bases, and 9 bases lay in between. The CDR3 DNA follows: TGTGCCAGCTCACCCTTTATTCGTGAAAAACTGTTTTTT. Its translation: CASSPFIREKLFF. The variable domain in full, with the rest retrieved from reference TRBV18 and TRBJ1-4, is NAGVMQNPRHLVRRRGQEARLRCSPMKGHSHVYWYRQLPEEGLKFMVYLQKENIIDESGMPKERFSAEFPKEGPSILRIQQVVRGDSAAYFCASSPFIREKLFFGSGTQLSVL.